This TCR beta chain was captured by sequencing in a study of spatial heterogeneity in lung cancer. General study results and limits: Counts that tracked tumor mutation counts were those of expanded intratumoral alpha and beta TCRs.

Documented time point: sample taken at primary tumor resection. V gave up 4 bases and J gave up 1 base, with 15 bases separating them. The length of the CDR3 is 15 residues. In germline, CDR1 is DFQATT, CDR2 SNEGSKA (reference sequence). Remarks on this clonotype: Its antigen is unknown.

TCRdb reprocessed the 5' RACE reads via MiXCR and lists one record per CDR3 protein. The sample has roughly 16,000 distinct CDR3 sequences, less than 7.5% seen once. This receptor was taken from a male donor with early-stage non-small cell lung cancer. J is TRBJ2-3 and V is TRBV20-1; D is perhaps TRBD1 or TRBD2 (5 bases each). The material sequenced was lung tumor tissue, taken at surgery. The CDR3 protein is CSATKGRDGTDTQYF. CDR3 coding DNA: TGCAGTGCTACCAAAGGCCGGGACGGCACAGATACGCAGTATTTT.